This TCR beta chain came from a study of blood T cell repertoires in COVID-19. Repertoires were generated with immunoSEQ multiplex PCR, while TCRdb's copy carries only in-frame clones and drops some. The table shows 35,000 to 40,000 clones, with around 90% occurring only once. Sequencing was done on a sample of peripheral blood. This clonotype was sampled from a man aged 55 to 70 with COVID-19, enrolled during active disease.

The CDR3 DNA follows: TGTGCCTGGAGTGTTACTGATAATTCACCCCTCCACTTT. It translates to CAWSVTDNSPLHF. The chain uses TRBV30 and TRBJ1-6; D is ambiguous. The CDR3 sequence is 13 residues long. Trimming took off 0 bases at V and 5 bases at J, with 5 bases between the two ends. The V gene's germline CDR1 is GTSNPN and CDR2 SVGIG (reference sequence).